Presented here are 26 T cell receptor beta chains from one specimen sequenced in a study of T cell responses to AZD1222 COVID-19 vaccine. Some clones are missing from TCRdb's copy, which holds only in-frame ones; the method was immunoSEQ multiplex PCR. The sample lists some 150,000 clones, around 91% seen once, with 5.2% in the top ten. The sequencing used peripheral blood, collected on day 0 of AZD1222 vaccination. The receptors here all came from an adult in good health.

This chain joins TRBV10-3 and TRBJ2-7; either TRBD1 or TRBD2 may fit D (5 bases each). V was cut by 0 bases and J by 2 bases, with 11 bases left in between. Per the germline V gene, CDR1 is ENHRY and CDR2 is SYGVKD. There are 15 residues in the CDR3. This chain's CDR3 is CAISESVRGAYEQYF. CDR3 DNA: TGTGCCATCAGTGAGTCGGTGAGGGGAGCCTACGAGCAGTACTTC.

The V call is TRBV6-2 or TRBV6-3, the J call TRBJ1-2; D unclear. CDR1 is MNHEY, CDR2 SVGEGT, per germline. The CDR3 totals 13 residues. The ends were cut back, 0 bases at V and 7 bases at J, with 9 bases in the middle. The CDR3 loop is CASSYSRFSGYTF. The CDR3 coding sequence is TGTGCCAGCAGTTACTCGAGGTTCTCTGGCTACACCTTC.

The genes are TRBV3-1 (or the pseudogene TRBV3-2) and TRBJ1-2; D gene unclear. The germline V gene encodes CDR1 LGHDT and CDR2 YNNKEL (reference sequence). Trimming pared 1 base from V and 7 bases from J, leaving 7 bases between. The CDR3 contains 12 residues. The CDR3 sequence is CASSQGESGYTF. CDR3 DNA: TGTGCCAGCAGCCAAGGGGAGAGTGGCTACACCTTC.

The CDR3 reads CASSLNRRTYEQYF. The CDR3 DNA follows: TGTGCCAGCAGTTTAAACAGACGCACCTACGAGCAGTACTTC. The rearrangement links TRBV28 to TRBJ2-7; D unclear. This CDR3 is 14 amino acids long. The germline V gene has CDR1 MDHEN and CDR2 SYDVKM. The V end lost 2 bases, the J end lost 2 bases, and 10 bases lay between the germline ends.

The CDR3 region is CASSLNAGGATDTQYF. CDR3 coding DNA: TGTGCCAGCAGCTTAAATGCGGGAGGGGCTACAGATACGCAGTATTTT. This sequence joins TRBV7-3 and TRBJ2-3, with 9 nucleotides matching TRBD2. CDR3 length: 16 residues. The germline CDR1 and CDR2 sequences are SGHTA and FQGTGA. V lost 1 base to trimming and J lost 3 bases; unmatched junction nucleotides: 5.

The chain recombines TRBV11-3 with TRBJ2-3; D not certain. CDR3 length equals 14 residues. The germline CDR1 and CDR2 sequences are SGHNT and YENEEA. V was pared by 0 bases and J by 0 bases, with 4 bases between. The CDR3 here is CASSLDGSTDTQYF. CDR3 coding DNA: TGTGCCAGCAGCTTAGACGGGAGCACAGATACGCAGTATTTT. Drawing the rest from reference TRBV11-3 and TRBJ2-3, the complete variable domain is EAGVVQSPRYKIIEKKQPVAFWCNPISGHNTLYWYLQNLGQGPELLIRYENEEAVDDSQLPKDRFSAERLKGVDSTLKIQPAELGDSAVYLCASSLDGSTDTQYFGPGTRLTVL.

The V gene is TRBV9, the J gene TRBJ2-5; TRBD2 is a possible D gene (5 bases). CDR1 and CDR2 from the germline V gene are SGDLS and YYNGEE. V lost 2 bases and J 4 bases, leaving 15 bases between the germline ends. CDR3 length: 15 amino acids. The CDR3 loop reads CASSVGRRTGETQYF. The CDR3 DNA is TGTGCCAGCAGCGTGGGCCGGAGGACGGGAGAGACCCAGTACTTC.

CDR3 sequence: CASSLNPGAVYGYTF. DNA for the CDR3: TGTGCCAGCAGTTTAAACCCGGGGGCGGTCTATGGCTACACCTTC. The gene calls are TRBV28 and TRBJ1-2; tentative D call: TRBD1 (6 bases). This CDR3 is built from 15 residues. The germline CDR1 and CDR2 sequences are MDHEN and SYDVKM. Trimming left V 2 bases short and J 4 bases short, with 14 bases between.

The chain carries TRBV4-3 and TRBJ1-6, with TRBD1 as a possible D gene (5 bases). The CDR3 contains 15 residues. V was trimmed by 4 bases and J by 5 bases, leaving 12 bases between them. Germline-derived CDR1 and CDR2 are LGHNA and YSLEER. CDR3 sequence (DNA): TGCGCCAGCAGCCTCCAGGGCGGGGATAATTCACCCCTCCACTTT. Protein sequence: CASSLQGGDNSPLHF.

This chain joins TRBV9 and TRBJ2-2; perhaps D is TRBD1 or TRBD2 (5 bases each). The CDR3 has 14 residues. V shed 5 bases and J shed 8 bases, with 16 bases lying between them. In germline, CDR1 is SGDLS, CDR2 YYNGEE. As DNA, the CDR3 is TGTGCCAGCAGACGGGGCAGCCTTGGAGGGGAGCTGTTTTTT. Residues: CASRRGSLGGELFF. Full variable domain (missing parts from reference TRBV9 and TRBJ2-2): DSGVTQTPKHLITATGQRVTLRCSPRSGDLSVYWYQQSLDQGLQFLIQYYNGEERAKGNILERFSAQQFPDLHSELNLSSLELGDSALYFCASRRGSLGGELFFGEGSRLTVL.

The V and J genes are TRBV19 and TRBJ1-5, with a possible D match to TRBD1 (5 bases). V was cut by 3 bases and J by 6 bases, with 18 bases left in between. Germline CDR1 and CDR2: LNHDA and SQIVND (reference sequence). The CDR3 is 16 amino acids. The DNA for the CDR3 is TGTGCCAGTAGTATGTATTGGGGAGATCAGGGTCAGCCCCAGCATTTT. Protein sequence: CASSMYWGDQGQPQHF.

The chain couples TRBV29-1 to TRBJ1-1; D uncertain. The germline V gene has CDR1 SQVTM and CDR2 ANQGSEA. CDR3 length: 13 amino acids. With 4 bases removed from V and 0 bases from J, the gap between germline ends came to 9 bases. The CDR3: CSVVQSMNTEAFF. CDR3 DNA sequence: TGCAGCGTTGTTCAGTCCATGAACACTGAAGCTTTCTTT.

This chain links TRBV29-1 with TRBJ1-4; unclear D gene. Trimming removed 6 bases from V and 1 base from J, with 6 bases in between. The CDR3 totals 12 residues. The germline gives CDR1 SQVTM, CDR2 ANQGSEA. CDR3 protein: CSVRRTNEKLFF. In DNA, the CDR3 is TGCAGCGTCCGGCGAACTAATGAAAAACTGTTTTTT.

The rearrangement uses TRBV3-1 (or the pseudogene TRBV3-2) and TRBJ1-2; D is unresolved. V was clipped by 2 bases and J by 5 bases, with 9 bases between them. The CDR3 is made up of 13 amino acids. Germline CDR1 is LGHDT and CDR2 is YNNKEL (reference sequence). The CDR3 reads CASSQHRGYGYTF. The CDR3 region has the DNA TGTGCCAGCAGCCAACACCGCGGGTATGGCTACACCTTC.

The CDR3 DNA reads TGCGCCAGCAGTCCTCAACTAGCGGGAGGGAGCGAGCAGTACTTC. This gives the protein CASSPQLAGGSEQYF. This chain connects TRBV23-1 to TRBJ2-7; TRBD2 matches at 13 bases. TRBV23-1 is an ORF for which the function is uncertain. The CDR3 runs to 15 residues. Trimming cost V 4 bases and J 6 bases; bases outside gene matches: 6.

The chain joins TRBV10-1 to TRBJ1-2; a possible D gene is TRBD1 (5 bases). Germline V gives CDR1 WNHNN, CDR2 SYGVQD (reference sequence). This CDR3 spans 14 amino acids. V was trimmed by 5 bases and J by 7 bases, leaving 17 bases between them. The CDR3 DNA follows: TGCGCCAGCAGTCGGGACCCCAGGGAGGGTGGCTACACCTTC. Protein sequence: CASSRDPREGGYTF.

The chain couples TRBV5-4 to TRBJ1-3; TRBD1 agrees at 7 bases. The junction had 4 bases not matched to a gene; V was cut back by 4 bases and J by 0 bases. Germline V gene sequence: CDR1 SGHNT, CDR2 YYREEE (reference sequence). This CDR3 is built from 15 residues. CDR3 bases: TGTGCCAGCAGCCTGGGACAGAACTCTGGAAACACCATATATTTT. Residues: CASSLGQNSGNTIYF.

V usage is TRBV29-1 and J usage is TRBJ2-3; the match to TRBD2 covers 9 bases. V shed 3 bases, J shed 5 bases, and the junction held 12 bases outside the gene matches. CDR3 size: 16 residues. Germline CDR1 reads SQVTM; CDR2 reads ANQGSEA. This CDR3 is CSVEDLAGNAGDTQYF. Here the CDR3 DNA reads TGCAGCGTTGAGGACCTAGCGGGGAACGCCGGAGATACGCAGTATTTT.

The gene calls are TRBV3-1 (or the pseudogene TRBV3-2) and TRBJ1-1; TRBD1 is a possible D gene (5 bases). With 1 base removed from V and 4 bases from J, the gap between germline ends came to 16 bases. Germline assignment: CDR1 LGHDT and CDR2 YNNKEL (reference sequence). The CDR3 covers 16 residues. CDR3 in amino acids: CASSQGQRGFGTEAFF. As DNA, the CDR3 is TGTGCCAGCAGCCAAGGACAACGGGGGTTTGGCACTGAAGCTTTCTTT.

V is TRBV5-1 and J is TRBJ2-1, with D unresolved. The CDR3 has 12 amino acids. CDR1 is SGHRS, CDR2 YFSETQ, per germline. V was shortened by 4 bases and J by 12 bases, with 14 bases between the two germline ends. In DNA, the CDR3 is TGCGCCAGCAGCCAAATCCGGGTGAGGCAGTTCTTC. It yields the protein CASSQIRVRQFF.

The chain couples TRBV6-7 to TRBJ2-3; the D is unclear. TRBV6-7 is designated an ORF whose function remains uncertain. V lost 0 bases, J lost 4 bases, and 17 bases lay in between. The CDR3 extends over 17 amino acids. DNA for the CDR3: TGTGCCAGCAGTTACTCCCCTTTGGGTGAGGCCCCAGATACGCAGTATTTT. Translated: CASSYSPLGEAPDTQYF.

V and J are TRBV12-5 and TRBJ2-3; TRBD1 agrees at 7 bases. There are 18 residues in the CDR3. The junction had 22 bases not matched to a gene; V was cut back by 5 bases and J by 8 bases. In germline, CDR1 is LGHNT, CDR2 FRNRAP. CDR3 coding DNA: TGTGCTAGTGGTCAACACCTCTTCGGGGACAGTAGGTGGGTTACGCAGTATTTT. Its translation: CASGQHLFGDSRWVTQYF.

The chain has TRBV3-1 (or the pseudogene TRBV3-2) and TRBJ1-6, with a weak D call TRBD1 (6 bases). Germline V lookup: CDR1 LGHDT, CDR2 YNNKEL (reference sequence). V lost 4 bases to trimming and J lost 13 bases, with 26 bases between them. The CDR3 length is 17 residues. Written as DNA, the CDR3 is TGTGCCAGCAGCCTAATTCGGGACACAGGTAAAGTAAATCCCCTCCACTTT. Translating it yields CASSLIRDTGKVNPLHF.

V and J are TRBV7-8 and TRBJ1-5; D uncertain. Germline V lookup: CDR1 SGHVS, CDR2 FQNEAQ. Trimming removed 4 bases at V and 9 bases at J, with 16 bases between. This CDR3 has 14 amino acids. The chain's CDR3 is CASSSQMGGWPQHF. The CDR3 DNA sequence: TGTGCCAGCAGCTCTCAGATGGGCGGGTGGCCCCAGCATTTT.

This clone was seen just once. The chain carries TRBV7-9 and TRBJ2-1; TRBD2 is a possible D gene (7 bases). CDR3 size: 14 residues. Between the trimmed V and J ends, which lost 11 bases and 6 bases, there was a span of 20 bases. Per germline, CDR1 SEHNR and CDR2 FQNEAQ (reference sequence). CDR3 in amino acids: CAGLGRGAPNEQFF. In DNA, the CDR3 is TGTGCCGGCTTGGGACGGGGGGCCCCCAATGAGCAGTTCTTC. Drawing the rest from reference TRBV7-9 and TRBJ2-1, the complete variable domain is DTGVSQNPRHKITKRGQNVTFRCDPISEHNRLYWYRQTLGQGPEFLTYFQNEAQLEKSRLLSDRFSAERPKGSFSTLEIQRTEQGDSAMYLCAGLGRGAPNEQFFGPGTRLTVL.

The genes are TRBV7-9 and TRBJ2-3, with 9 bases that match TRBD2. Per the germline V gene, CDR1 is SEHNR and CDR2 is FQNEAQ (reference sequence). The trim removed 3 bases at V and 2 bases at J, leaving 12 bases unmatched. The CDR3 has 18 residues. The CDR3 spells CASSFPPGTSLFTDTQYF. The CDR3 coding sequence is TGTGCCAGCAGCTTCCCCCCCGGGACTAGCCTGTTCACAGATACGCAGTATTTT.